A single TCR beta chain is shown here with its context. The antigen remains undetermined. This sample was included in a study of CD8+ T cells in alopecia areata. Whole-study context: Treatment comprised oral tofacitinib, 5 to 10 mg twice daily, in treated patients.

Germline V lookup: CDR1 SGHRS, CDR2 YFSETQ. The CDR3 is made up of 13 amino acids. Trimming cost V 1 base and J 6 bases, with 10 bases left between them. Extracted from the samples, RNA was reverse transcribed into cDNA to serve as the sequencing template. Data came from immunoSEQ multiplex PCR; TCRdb stores just in-frame clones and leaves some out. The table shows around 160,000 clones, with around 50% occurring only once. Whole-study findings and limits: Sequencing of scalp tissue also captures the resident alphabeta T cells of normal skin. Compared with normal scalp, lesional scalp had higher clonality and more expanded CD8+ clones.

This receptor was taken from a human donor with alopecia areata. What was sequenced was CD4+ T cells sorted from blood. The chain links TRBV5-1 to TRBJ1-1; D is possibly TRBD1 (5 bases). The CDR3 region is CASSLQGVAEAFF. Here the CDR3 DNA reads TGCGCCAGCAGCTTGCAGGGCGTCGCTGAAGCTTTCTTT. Drawing the rest from reference TRBV5-1 and TRBJ1-1, the complete variable domain is KAGVTQTPRYLIKTRGQQVTLSCSPISGHRSVSWYQQTPGQGLQFLFEYFSETQRNKGNFPGRFSGRQFSNSRSEMNVSTLELGDSALYLCASSLQGVAEAFFGQGTRLTVV.